The rows below give T cell receptor beta chains drawn from one sample of a study of CD8+ T cells in alopecia areata. Assay: immunoSEQ multiplex PCR; the TCRdb copy retains only in-frame clones and omits some. There are some 150,000 clones in the sample; more than 45% occur only once, and roughly a fifth lies in the top ten. The starting material was CD8+ T cells sorted from blood, obtained at week 0. These TCRs come from a human donor with alopecia areata. Each CDR3 is given with its conserved first and last residue. A D gene is named only where the DNA matches it firmly. Size is stated for part of the rows, as once, few or many counts, or as a class when the clone is expanded.

J gene,D gene,V gene,clone size,CDR3 protein,CDR3 DNA
TRBJ2-3,TRBD1,TRBV5-6,NA,CASSPGQRSTDTQYF,TGTGCCAGCAGCCCGGGACAGAGAAGCACAGATACGCAGTATTTT
TRBJ1-1,NA,TRBV30,NA,CAWRGGGDTEAFF,TGTGCCTGGAGAGGTGGCGGTGACACTGAAGCTTTCTTT
TRBJ2-3,TRBD1,TRBV5-6,NA,CASSSPPGQGRGDTQYF,TGTGCCAGCAGCTCCCCTCCGGGACAGGGGCGGGGAGATACGCAGTATTTT
TRBJ1-1,NA,TRBV30,few,CAWSANRATEAFF,TGTGCCTGGAGTGCTAACAGGGCCACTGAAGCTTTCTTT
TRBJ2-7,NA,TRBV6-5,NA,CASQHAGISYEQYF,TGTGCCAGCCAGCACGCCGGTATCTCCTACGAGCAGTACTTC
TRBJ2-1,NA,TRBV29-1,NA,CSVPGGGEQFF,TGCAGCGTTCCCGGGGGAGGAGAGCAGTTCTTC
TRBJ2-5,TRBD2,TRBV13,NA,CASSVKSGGGLQETQYF,TGTGCCAGCAGCGTAAAAAGCGGGGGCGGCCTCCAAGAGACCCAGTACTTC
TRBJ2-7,NA,TRBV5-1,few,CASSLAGLSAWDEQYF,TGCGCCAGCAGCTTGGCCGGTCTTAGCGCCTGGGACGAGCAGTACTTC
TRBJ2-1,NA,TRBV7-9,few,CASSTTSSEQFF,TGTGCCAGCAGCACAACCTCGTCGGAGCAGTTCTTC
TRBJ2-7,TRBD1,TRBV30,few,CAWSSGTGENEQYF,TGTGCCTGGAGTTCTGGGACAGGAGAAAACGAGCAGTACTTC
TRBJ2-3,NA,TRBV2,NA,CAVPGTEKKDTQYF,TGTGCCGTACCCGGGACCGAAAAGAAGGATACGCAGTATTTT
TRBJ2-7,TRBD1,TRBV4-3,NA,CASSPGTGGSPGEQYF,TGCGCCAGCAGCCCCGGGACAGGGGGTTCCCCCGGCGAGCAGTACTTC
TRBJ2-2,NA,TRBV7-6,NA,CASSIGVATGELFF,TGTGCCAGCAGCATAGGGGTGGCCACCGGGGAGCTGTTTTTT
TRBJ1-6,NA,TRBV30,NA,CAWSESLPSPLHF,TGTGCCTGGAGTGAATCCCTTCCTTCACCCCTCCACTTT
TRBJ1-2,NA,TRBV10-3,NA,CAISGGSNYGYTF,TGTGCCATCAGTGGTGGCTCTAACTATGGCTACACCTTC
TRBJ1-6,NA,TRBV4-3,NA,CASSQVRIGYNSPLHF,TGCGCCAGCAGCCAAGTGAGGATAGGTTATAATTCACCCCTCCACTTT
TRBJ2-5,NA,TRBV27,NA,CASSLLGEETQYF,TGTGCCAGCAGTTTATTGGGAGAAGAGACCCAGTACTTC
TRBJ1-1,NA,TRBV27,NA,CASSQTSGPEAFF,TGTGCCAGCAGCCAAACCTCAGGGCCTGAAGCTTTCTTT
TRBJ2-1,TRBD2,TRBV7-9,few,CASSLGIAGSGEQFF,TGTGCCAGCAGCCTCGGGATAGCGGGCTCTGGTGAGCAGTTCTTC
TRBJ2-7,NA,TRBV6-6,few,CASSYPDGIPYEQYF,TGTGCCAGCAGTTACCCGGACGGGATTCCCTACGAGCAGTACTTC
TRBJ2-7,NA,TRBV29-1,NA,CSVDGDYEQYF,TGCAGCGTTGACGGGGACTACGAGCAGTACTTC
TRBJ2-7,NA,TRBV29-1,few,CSAEQDYEQYF,TGCAGCGCTGAACAGGACTACGAGCAGTACTTC
TRBJ2-5,NA,TRBV7-7,NA,CASSLTSGDQETQYF,TGTGCCAGCAGCTTAACAAGCGGCGACCAAGAGACCCAGTACTTC
TRBJ1-2,NA,TRBV10-2,few,CASSDSGYYGYTF,TGCGCCAGCAGTGACTCAGGATACTATGGCTACACCTTC
TRBJ2-7,TRBD2,TRBV14,NA,CASSQDYPSGDTSYEQYF,TGTGCCAGCAGCCAAGATTATCCTAGCGGGGATACCTCCTACGAGCAGTACTTC
TRBJ2-1,TRBD1,TRBV4-3,NA,CASSQDQGTGGHEQFF,TGCGCCAGCAGCCAAGATCAAGGGACAGGGGGCCATGAGCAGTTCTTC
TRBJ2-1,NA,TRBV29-1,few,CSVEGLSSYNEQFF,TGCAGCGTTGAGGGGTTGAGCTCCTACAATGAGCAGTTCTTC
TRBJ2-7,NA,TRBV7-3,few,CASSLGSGDYEQYF,TGTGCCAGCAGCTTAGGTTCTGGAGACTACGAGCAGTACTTC
TRBJ1-2,TRBD1,TRBV13,NA,CASSGRTGNGYTF,TGTGCCAGCAGCGGACGGACAGGGAATGGCTACACCTTC
TRBJ1-4,TRBD1,TRBV7-9,NA,CASTRTGTNEKLFF,TGTGCCAGCACCCGGACAGGGACTAATGAAAAACTGTTTTTT
TRBJ2-2,NA,TRBV6-6,few,CASTPRVEAGELFF,TGTGCCAGCACCCCCAGGGTGGAGGCCGGGGAGCTGTTTTTT
TRBJ1-1,TRBD1,TRBV25-1,few,CASSQTGGLSEAFF,TGTGCCAGCAGTCAGACAGGGGGCTTATCTGAAGCTTTCTTT
TRBJ2-1,NA,TRBV27,NA,CASSLDVTSSYNEQFF,TGTGCCAGCAGTTTAGATGTTACAAGCTCCTACAATGAGCAGTTCTTC